These 8 T cell receptor beta chains were all obtained from the same sample, sequenced in a study of cytomegalovirus exposure and HLA in healthy donors. PCR employed 60 Vbeta and 13 Jbeta primers. Clones were read by immunoSEQ multiplex PCR, and TCRdb kept only the in-frame ones, dropping some. This table holds approximately 260,000 clones, 70% to 90% found once. Material for sequencing was PBMCs. These receptors were taken from a woman in her 40s in good health and CMV-seropositive.

This chain links TRBV15 with TRBJ1-5; D not certain. Germline CDR1 LNHNV, CDR2 YYDKDF (reference sequence). The CDR3 length is 16 residues. V was pared by 1 base and J by 0 bases, with 10 bases between. This chain's CDR3 is CATSRGDYYSNQPQHF. CDR3 sequence (DNA): TGTGCCACCAGCAGAGGAGACTACTATAGCAATCAGCCCCAGCATTTT.

The gene calls are TRBV6-5 and TRBJ2-3, with 10 bases matching TRBD1. This CDR3 contains 16 residues. The ends lost 0 bases at V and 10 bases at J; junction bases unmatched: 10. Germline loops: CDR1 MNHEY, CDR2 SVGAGI. CDR3 nucleotide sequence: TGTGCCAGCAGTTACTCCCGGGACAGGGGCACAGGGGCGCAGTATTTT. Translating gives CASSYSRDRGTGAQYF.

This chain joins TRBV9 and TRBJ1-2; D ambiguous. This CDR3 has 13 residues. The V end was cut by 0 bases, the J end by 8 bases, with 11 bases between. Germline V CDR1 and CDR2: SGDLS, YYNGEE. DNA for the CDR3: TGTGCCAGCAGCGTAGGCGGCCCGGGGGGCTACACCTTC. The encoded protein is CASSVGGPGGYTF.

The chain joins TRBV7-8 to TRBJ2-1, with TRBD1 as a possible D gene (6 bases). This CDR3 region has 16 residues. Germline V gene sequence: CDR1 SGHVS, CDR2 FQNEAQ. V was trimmed by 5 bases and J by 4 bases, leaving 18 bases between them. CDR3 in amino acids: CASSRDIGSLYNEQFF. For the CDR3, the DNA is TGTGCCAGCAGCCGGGACATTGGATCGCTATACAATGAGCAGTTCTTC.

The chain links TRBV30 to TRBJ1-1; possibly TRBD1 for D (6 bases). This CDR3 is built from 10 residues. Trimming took 8 bases from V and 8 from J, leaving 12 bases between them. The germline V gene has CDR1 GTSNPN and CDR2 SVGIG (reference sequence). The CDR3 region has the DNA TGTGCCGGACAGACGGGGGAAGCTTTCTTT. Protein sequence: CAGQTGEAFF.

In this sample, this clone turned up once. This chain links TRBV7-2 with TRBJ2-4, with 8 bases identical to TRBD2. Trimming at V came to 1 base and at J to 5 bases, leaving 7 bases not matched to a gene. Germline-derived CDR1 and CDR2 are SGHTA and FQGNSA. The CDR3 has 16 amino acids. CDR3 sequence reads: CASSLGSASGQNIQYF. DNA for the CDR3: TGTGCCAGCAGCTTAGGATCGGCTAGCGGGCAAAACATTCAGTACTTC.

The rearrangement links TRBV7-9 to TRBJ1-4; 9 positions match TRBD1. The germline V gene has CDR1 SEHNR and CDR2 FQNEAQ (reference sequence). V dropped 10 bases and J dropped 3; count of bases not matched to a gene: 6. This CDR3 is 14 amino acids long. Here the CDR3 reads CAIQQGAANEKLFF. The CDR3 DNA reads TGTGCCATACAACAGGGGGCGGCTAATGAAAAACTGTTTTTT.

The chain carries TRBV19 and TRBJ1-2, with 8 positions matching TRBD1. CDR3 length equals 17 residues. V dropped 4 bases and J dropped 2; count of bases not matched to a gene: 12. The germline CDR1 and CDR2 sequences are LNHDA and SQIVND (reference sequence). The CDR3 nucleotides are TGTGCCAGTAGTAGTCTATACGGACAGGGAAGAAACTATGGCTACACCTTC. It yields the protein CASSSLYGQGRNYGYTF.